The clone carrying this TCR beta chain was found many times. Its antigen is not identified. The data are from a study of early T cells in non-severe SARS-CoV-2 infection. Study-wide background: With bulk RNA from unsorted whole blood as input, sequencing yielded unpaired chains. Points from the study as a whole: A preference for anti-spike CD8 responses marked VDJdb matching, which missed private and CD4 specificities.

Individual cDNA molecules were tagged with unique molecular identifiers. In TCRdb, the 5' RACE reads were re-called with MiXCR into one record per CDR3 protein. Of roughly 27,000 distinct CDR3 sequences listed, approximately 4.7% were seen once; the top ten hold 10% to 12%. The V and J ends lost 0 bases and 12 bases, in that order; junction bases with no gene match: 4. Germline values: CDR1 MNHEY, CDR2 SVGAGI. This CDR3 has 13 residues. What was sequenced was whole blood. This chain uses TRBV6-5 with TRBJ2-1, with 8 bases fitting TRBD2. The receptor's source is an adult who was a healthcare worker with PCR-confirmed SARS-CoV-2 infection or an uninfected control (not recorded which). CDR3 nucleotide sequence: TGTGCCAGCAGTTACTCTGTCCGGGGGGGGCAGTTCTTC. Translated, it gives CASSYSVRGGQFF.